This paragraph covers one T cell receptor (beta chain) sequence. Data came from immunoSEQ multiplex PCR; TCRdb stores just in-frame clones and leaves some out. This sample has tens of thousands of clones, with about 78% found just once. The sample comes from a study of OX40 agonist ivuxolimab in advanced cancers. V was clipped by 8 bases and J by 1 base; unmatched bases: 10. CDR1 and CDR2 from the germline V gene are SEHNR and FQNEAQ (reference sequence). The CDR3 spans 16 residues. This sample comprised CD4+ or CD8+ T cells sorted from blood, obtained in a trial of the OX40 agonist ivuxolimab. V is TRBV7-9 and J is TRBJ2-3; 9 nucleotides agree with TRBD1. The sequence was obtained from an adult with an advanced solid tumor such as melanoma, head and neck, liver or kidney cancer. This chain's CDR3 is CASSTGGGRGTDTQYF. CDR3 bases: TGTGCCAGCTCCACAGGGGGCGGCCGGGGCACAGATACGCAGTATTTT.